Shown below are 21 T cell receptor beta chains from a single sample sequenced in a study of T cells in Graves' hyperthyroidism and ophthalmopathy. The investigators amplified TCR beta CDR3 regions from RNA transcripts. In the first-round RT-PCR of the TCR CDR3, the HTBI primer set was used. A single record per CDR3 protein comes from TCRdb applying MiXCR to the multiplex PCR reads. The sample includes around 340,000 distinct CDR3 sequences, approximately 15% of them seen just once. The specimen was blood. The receptors were gathered from a man aged 25 to 40 with Graves' hyperthyroidism.

This clonotype was detected many times. The rearrangement uses TRBV27 and TRBJ1-6; 9 nucleotides match TRBD1. The junction had 8 bases not matched to a gene; V was cut back by 8 bases and J by 9 bases. CDR3 size: 14 residues. Germline-derived CDR1 and CDR2 are MNHEY and SMNVEV (reference sequence). The CDR3 DNA follows: TGTGCCAGCCGCCCAGGGACAGGGTTTTCACCCCTCCACTTT. Protein sequence: CASRPGTGFSPLHF.

This clonotype was seen repeatedly, ten times or more. The chain links TRBV12-3 or TRBV12-4 to TRBJ2-3; tentatively, D is TRBD1 or TRBD2 (5 bases each). Trimming removed 4 bases at V and 2 bases at J, with 22 bases between. This CDR3 has 18 amino acids. CDR3 amino acids: CASSSNEGDGTNTDTQYF. Written as DNA, the CDR3 is TGTGCCAGCAGTTCGAACGAAGGTGACGGGACGAACACAGATACGCAGTATTTT.

The chain joins TRBV6-1 to TRBJ1-3; D call uncertain. V dropped 2 bases and J dropped 0 bases, with 8 bases sitting between them. The germline gives CDR1 MNHNS, CDR2 SASEGT. The CDR3 loop spans 15 amino acids. CDR3 loop: CASSERALSGNTIYF. DNA for the CDR3: TGTGCCAGCAGTGAAAGGGCCCTCTCTGGAAACACCATATATTTT.

This clonotype appeared many times. This chain uses TRBV20-1 with TRBJ2-5, with D unclear. Trimming pared 7 bases from V and 0 bases from J, leaving 6 bases between. In germline, CDR1 is DFQATT, CDR2 SNEGSKA (reference sequence). CDR3 length: 11 amino acids. In DNA form, the CDR3 reads TGCAGTGGGGTACACCAAGAGACCCAGTACTTC. Translating it yields CSGVHQETQYF.

Of note for this clonotype: Mismatch with germline at one junction end may stem from a read error. The chain uses TRBV30 and TRBJ2-1, with 13 bases matching TRBD2. The V gene's germline CDR1 is GTSNPN and CDR2 SVGIG (reference sequence). The CDR3 covers 18 residues. CDR3 DNA: TGTGCCCGGAGTGTACTAGTATTGGGGACTAGCGGGACCAATGAGCAGTTCTTC. Amino acids: CARSVLVLGTSGTNEQFF.

This clonotype was picked up a small number of times. This rearrangement joins TRBV20-1 to TRBJ2-7, with D maybe TRBD2 (6 bases). The CDR3 loop spans 15 amino acids. V was shortened by 0 bases and J by 0 bases, with 12 bases between the two germline ends. CDR1 DFQATT and CDR2 SNEGSKA come from the germline V gene (reference sequence). CDR3 sequence reads: CSARDRASASYEQYF. In DNA, the CDR3 is TGCAGTGCTAGAGATCGGGCTAGCGCCTCCTACGAGCAGTACTTC.

This clonotype came up many times. In nucleotides, the CDR3 is TGCAGTGCTAGAGACGGGACTGTCCGCATCCCGCGACGCACAGATACGCAGTATTTT. Amino acid sequence: CSARDGTVRIPRRTDTQYF. The chain carries TRBV20-1 and TRBJ2-3; a weak D match, TRBD2 (6 bases). CDR3 length equals 19 residues. Germline lookup yields CDR1 DFQATT and CDR2 SNEGSKA (reference sequence). The ends were cut back, 0 bases at V and 1 base at J, with 23 bases in the middle.

Note on this clonotype: A clone one base away is much larger, so this may be a read error. V is TRBV2 and J is TRBJ1-1, with D uncertain. The CDR3 sequence is 12 residues long. Germline CDR1 SNHLY, CDR2 FYNNEI. Between the trimmed V and J ends, which lost 8 bases and 1 base, there was a span of 8 bases. For the CDR3, the DNA is TGTGCCAGCGACCCAGCGAACACTGAAGCTTTCTTT. Residues: CASDPANTEAFF.

This clonotype appeared many times. This rearrangement joins TRBV11-3 to TRBJ2-1; the D call may be TRBD1 or TRBD2 (5 bases each). V was shortened by 0 bases and J by 10 bases, with 16 bases between the two germline ends. The V gene's germline CDR1 is SGHNT and CDR2 YENEEA. The CDR3 spans 15 residues. The CDR3 protein is CASSLEGTIWGEQFF. Here the CDR3 DNA reads TGTGCCAGCAGCTTAGAGGGGACCATTTGGGGGGAGCAGTTCTTC.

The J gene is TRBJ2-1, the V gene TRBV5-1; D is perhaps TRBD2 (7 bases). This CDR3 is built from 14 residues. The germline gives CDR1 SGHRS, CDR2 YFSETQ. The V end lost 4 bases, the J end lost 5 bases, and 13 bases lay between the germline ends. The CDR3 region has the DNA TGCGCCAGCAGCCTCGTGGGGGGGCACAATGAGCAGTTCTTC. Amino acids: CASSLVGGHNEQFF.

There are many counts of this clonotype. The chain employs TRBV12-3 or TRBV12-4 and TRBJ2-1; D is perhaps TRBD1 (6 bases). The CDR3 has 13 residues. V was shortened by 5 bases and J by 6 bases, with 11 bases between the two germline ends. CDR3 nucleotides: TGTGCCAGCAGTACCACAGGGCGCAATGAGCAGTTCTTC. Encoded protein: CASSTTGRNEQFF.

This clonotype was picked up a small number of times. This chain links TRBV20-1 with TRBJ1-1; D unclear. Germline CDR1 DFQATT, CDR2 SNEGSKA (reference sequence). The CDR3 loop spans 13 amino acids. V was shortened by 1 base and J by 0 bases, with 6 bases between the two germline ends. Here the CDR3 DNA reads TGCAGTGCTAGAGCCACGGTGAACACTGAAGCTTTCTTT. This encodes CSARATVNTEAFF.

This clonotype was counted once. This rearrangement joins TRBV9 to TRBJ1-1; TRBD1 matches at 9 bases. There are 15 residues in the CDR3. Per the germline V gene, CDR1 is SGDLS and CDR2 is YYNGEE. The trim removed 3 bases at V and 4 bases at J, leaving 7 bases unmatched. DNA of the CDR3: TGTGCCAGCAGCGGTTTAGGGACAGGGACCACTGAAGCTTTCTTT. The encoded protein is CASSGLGTGTTEAFF.

The chain's CDR3 is CASSLRAGDTNTGELFF. The DNA of the CDR3 is TGTGCCAGCAGCCTACGGGCCGGGGACACAAACACCGGGGAGCTGTTTTTT. The rearrangement joins TRBV7-3 to TRBJ2-2, with D possibly TRBD1 on 6 matching bases. The CDR3 length is 17 residues. V dropped 5 bases and J dropped 2 bases, with 18 bases sitting between them. The germline V gene encodes CDR1 SGHTA and CDR2 FQGTGA.

The chain links TRBV7-3 to TRBJ2-1; the D is unclear. Trimming left V 4 bases short and J 7 bases short, with 11 bases between. The CDR3 has 13 amino acids. CDR1 and CDR2 from the germline V gene are SGHTA and FQGTGA. The CDR3 sequence is CASSSNQQNEQFF. CDR3 DNA sequence: TGTGCCAGCAGCTCCAACCAGCAGAATGAGCAGTTCTTC.

This clonotype was counted at least ten times. This chain uses TRBV7-8 with TRBJ2-3, with TRBD2 matching over 12 bases. The V segment lost 5 bases and the J segment 4 bases; nucleotides outside the gene matches: 10. CDR1 and CDR2 (germline): SGHVS, FQNEAQ. The CDR3 runs 17 residues. The CDR3 region has the DNA TGTGCCAGCAGCAAACTAGCGGGAGGTGAGCGGGCAGATACGCAGTATTTT. Protein product: CASSKLAGGERADTQYF.

This clonotype was recorded at least ten times. This sequence joins TRBV2 and TRBJ2-6, with 8 bases fitting TRBD2. This CDR3 is 20 amino acids long. Germline CDR1 is SNHLY and CDR2 is FYNNEI. V lost 1 base, J lost 0 bases, and 11 bases stayed unmatched. The CDR3 sequence is CASSEGPGGGGSSGANVLTF. The DNA of the CDR3 is TGTGCCAGCAGTGAAGGCCCCGGGGGGGGTGGGAGCTCTGGGGCCAACGTCCTGACTTTC.

This clonotype was seen repeatedly, ten times or more. The chain recombines TRBV6-1 with TRBJ2-7; the D gene could be TRBD1 or TRBD2 (5 bases each). Germline CDR1 reads MNHNS; CDR2 reads SASEGT. Trimming cost V 5 bases and J 2 bases, with 13 bases left between them. The CDR3 sequence is 14 residues long. CDR3: CASSPREWPYEQYF. CDR3 sequence (DNA): TGTGCCAGCAGTCCCAGGGAGTGGCCCTACGAGCAGTACTTC.

Only a few counts were recorded for this clonotype. The chain links TRBV30 to TRBJ1-4; the match to TRBD1 covers 10 bases. The CDR3 runs 14 residues. The V gene's germline CDR1 is GTSNPN and CDR2 SVGIG (reference sequence). The V and J ends lost 2 bases and 4 bases, in that order; junction bases with no gene match: 1. The CDR3 here is CAWSRDRGNEKLFF. The CDR3 region has the DNA TGTGCCTGGAGTCGGGACAGGGGTAATGAAAAACTGTTTTTT.

In its sample, this clonotype was seen many times. The chain carries TRBV6-1 and TRBJ2-7; D might be TRBD1 (6 bases). Germline V gives CDR1 MNHNS, CDR2 SASEGT. The CDR3 totals 11 residues. Trimming removed 8 bases at V and 4 bases at J, with 9 bases between. CDR3 protein: CASGRGYEQYF. CDR3 DNA: TGTGCCAGCGGCAGGGGATACGAGCAGTACTTC.

Note on this clonotype: The junction departs from germline at one end; a sequencing error may be responsible. This rearrangement joins TRBV6-1 to TRBJ2-7, with TRBD1 identical over 12 bases. The CDR3 extends over 14 amino acids. Germline loops: CDR1 MNHNS, CDR2 SASEGT. The CDR3 here is CASTDGTGGYEQHF. CDR3 nucleotide sequence: TGTGCCAGCACCGACGGGACAGGGGGCTACGAGCAGCACTTC.